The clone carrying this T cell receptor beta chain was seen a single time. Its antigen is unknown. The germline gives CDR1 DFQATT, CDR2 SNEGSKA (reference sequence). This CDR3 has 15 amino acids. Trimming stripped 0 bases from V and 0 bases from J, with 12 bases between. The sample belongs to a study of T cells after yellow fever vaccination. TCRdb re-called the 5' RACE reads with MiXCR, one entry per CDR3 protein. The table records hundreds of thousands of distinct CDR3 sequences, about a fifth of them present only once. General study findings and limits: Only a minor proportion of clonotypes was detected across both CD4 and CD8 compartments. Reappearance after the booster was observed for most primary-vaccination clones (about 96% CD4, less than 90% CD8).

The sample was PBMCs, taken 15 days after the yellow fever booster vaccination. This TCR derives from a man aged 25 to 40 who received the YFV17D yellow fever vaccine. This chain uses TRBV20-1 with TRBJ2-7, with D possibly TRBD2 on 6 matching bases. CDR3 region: CSARDNREPSYEQYF. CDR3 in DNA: TGCAGTGCTAGAGATAACCGGGAGCCCTCCTACGAGCAGTACTTC.